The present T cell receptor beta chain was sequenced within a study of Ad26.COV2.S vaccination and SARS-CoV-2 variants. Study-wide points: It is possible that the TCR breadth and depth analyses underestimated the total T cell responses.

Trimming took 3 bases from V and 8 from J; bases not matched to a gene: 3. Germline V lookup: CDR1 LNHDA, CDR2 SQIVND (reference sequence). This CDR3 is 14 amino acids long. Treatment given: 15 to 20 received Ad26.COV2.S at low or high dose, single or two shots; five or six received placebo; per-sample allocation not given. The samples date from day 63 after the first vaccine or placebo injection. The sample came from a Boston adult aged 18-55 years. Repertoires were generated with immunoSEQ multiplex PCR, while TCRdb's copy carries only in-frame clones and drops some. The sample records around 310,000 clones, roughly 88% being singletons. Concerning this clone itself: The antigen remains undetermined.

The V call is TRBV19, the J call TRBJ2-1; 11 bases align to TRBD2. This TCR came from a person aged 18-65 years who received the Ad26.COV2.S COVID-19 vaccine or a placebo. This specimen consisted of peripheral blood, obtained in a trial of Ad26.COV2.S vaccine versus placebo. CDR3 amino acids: CASSITSGSHEQFF. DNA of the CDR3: TGTGCCAGTAGTATCACTAGCGGGAGTCATGAGCAGTTCTTC.